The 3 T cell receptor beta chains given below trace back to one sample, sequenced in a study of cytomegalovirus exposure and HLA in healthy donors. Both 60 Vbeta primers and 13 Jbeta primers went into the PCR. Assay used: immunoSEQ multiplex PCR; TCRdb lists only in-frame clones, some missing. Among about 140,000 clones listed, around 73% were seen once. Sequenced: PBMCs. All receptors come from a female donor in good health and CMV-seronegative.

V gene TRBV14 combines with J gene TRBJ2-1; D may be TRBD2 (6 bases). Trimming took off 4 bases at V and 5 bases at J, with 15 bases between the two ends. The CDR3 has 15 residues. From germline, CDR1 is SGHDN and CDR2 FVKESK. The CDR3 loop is CASSPSAGSHNEQFF. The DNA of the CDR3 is TGTGCCAGCAGCCCAAGTGCGGGGTCCCACAATGAGCAGTTCTTC.

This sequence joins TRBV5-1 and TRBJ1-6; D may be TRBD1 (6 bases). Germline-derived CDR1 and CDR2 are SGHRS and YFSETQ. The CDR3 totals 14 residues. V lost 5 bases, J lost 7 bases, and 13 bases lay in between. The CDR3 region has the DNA TGCGCCAGCAGGGCTGAAACAGGGAATTCACCCCTCCACTTT. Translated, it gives CASRAETGNSPLHF.

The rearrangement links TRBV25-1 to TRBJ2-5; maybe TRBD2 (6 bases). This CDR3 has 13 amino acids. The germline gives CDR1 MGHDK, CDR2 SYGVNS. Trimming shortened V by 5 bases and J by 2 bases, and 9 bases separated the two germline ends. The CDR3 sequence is CASSSSGQETQYF. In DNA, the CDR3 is TGTGCCAGCAGTAGTAGCGGACAAGAGACCCAGTACTTC.